This T cell receptor (beta chain) was documented in a study of OX40 agonist ivuxolimab in advanced cancers. TCRdb's copy holds only in-frame clones and misses some; the assay was immunoSEQ multiplex PCR. The table records over 100,000 clones, roughly 95% of them present only once. Points on this clone: Its matching antigen is unknown.

Germline assignment: CDR1 MNHNY and CDR2 SVGAGI (reference sequence). With V trimmed by 6 bases and J by 0 bases, 5 bases remained unmatched. The CDR3 runs 15 residues. Whole-study results and caveats: Certain nonresponding patients likewise had low normalized T-cell clonal expansion.

This specimen was CD4+ or CD8+ T cells sorted from blood, taken in a trial of the OX40 agonist ivuxolimab. The TCR was taken from an adult with an advanced solid tumor such as melanoma, head and neck, liver or kidney cancer. The chain is built from TRBV6-6 and TRBJ2-3; TRBD2 agrees at 8 bases. Here the CDR3 DNA reads TGTGCCAGCAGGTTCGGCGGGGGGAGCACAGATACGCAGTATTTT. It translates to CASRFGGGSTDTQYF.